This T cell receptor beta chain was recorded in a study of cytomegalovirus exposure and HLA in healthy donors (dated by TCRdb to about 2017). In terms of the full investigation: An earlier analysis of about 560 of the donors reported over 250 Gb of sequence data and around 100 million unique TCR beta sequences obtained from approximately 180 million T cells. Genome-wide SNP genotypes for about 60% of the roughly 670 donors were used in a later genetic analysis, which treated that subset as a discovery cohort. Approximately 310 gigabases of sequencing data and 70 million to 85 million unique TCR sequences were included in an early release covering roughly 700 HLA-typed donors. A separate validation cohort of more than 100 different subjects was used in addition to the 666-subject first cohort. Among almost 400 genotyped donors of the cohort, an average of 235,054 unique TCR beta nucleotide sequences were sequenced per donor, about a sixth of them non-productive. Every repertoire in the discovery cohort had been generated on one and the same sequencing platform. The genetic ancestry cluster associated with self-reported Caucasian donors included over 65% of the 300 to 400 genotyped donors. In an earlier analysis of roughly 540 of the donors, high-throughput TCR beta sequencing was used to judge whether each TCR beta V gene segment behaved as functional or pseudogenic. Typing coverage varied by locus: about 620-640 donors for A, B, C, DRB1 and DQB1; about 520 for DQA1; nearly 610 for DPA1; approximately 490 for DPB1. Rather than using new phenotypic data, the later analysis identified candidate immune exposures from TCR beta sequences and from how often those sequences occurred across donors. Both class I and class II loci were covered by HLA typing, at four-digit resolution. A later analysis re-analyzed previously published TCR beta repertoires from roughly 630 donors and added high-resolution HLA genotyping to study TCR occurrence patterns. The study aimed to test whether signatures of past pathogen exposure could be identified by cataloging public T cell receptors. The study used immunosequencing to profile the T cell repertoires of more than 650 subjects and linked those repertoires to cytomegalovirus serostatus. About 5 DR-DQ haplotypes were handled as single units for association and clustering, since linkage in the cohort was strong. Donor age, sex, ethnicity and CMV serostatus were collected together with the repertoire data. The study combined high-throughput TCR immunosequencing, statistical association of individual TCRs with disease status, and machine learning to predict cytomegalovirus infection status.

The CDR3, cysteine through phenylalanine, is 17 amino acids long. The read is trimmed to its CDR3 DNA, 51 bases read in frame from base 1. Clipping removes 3 bases from V and 4 bases from J, with 10 as the unmatched junction base count. CDR1 and CDR2, looked up from the germline V gene, are MDHEN and SYDVKM. Remarks on this clone: The clone's antigen remains unknown. Base qualities are not recorded, but no much larger clone differs from it by a single base.

The cohort comprised approximately 700 healthy bone marrow donors. At the time of sampling, all cohort members were nominally healthy, though unrecorded immune exposures were likely present. The donor was CMV seronegative and belonged to the group of 352 seronegative cohort members. Every donor gave a peripheral blood sample, and the peripheral blood mononuclear cells from that sample were used for TCR beta sequencing. Genomic DNA was extracted from the blood cell samples with the Qiagen DNeasy Blood Extraction Kit. Library generation was performed with the immunoSEQ multiplex PCR assay. For the multiplex PCR, a mixture combining 60 forward primers for TCR Vbeta segments and 13 reverse primers for TCR Jbeta segments was used. The CDR3 region of rearranged TCR beta genes was amplified from genomic DNA by a multiplex PCR assay. The amplified TCR beta libraries were sequenced on the Illumina HiSeq System as 87-base-pair reads. The original methods were these. A later analysis counted 65 million to 90 million unique TCR beta chains across the 550 to 700 repertoires, and roughly 10 million of these chains were shared by at least two donors. Raw reads were error-corrected and collapsed into unique sequences by a nearest-neighbor algorithm in which closely related sequences were merged to remove PCR and sequencing errors. To assign V, D and J gene segments, CDR3 sequences were aligned to IMGT reference sequences. For a sequence to be retained, at least a six-nucleotide match to both a V gene segment and a J gene segment was required. A rearrangement was called productive if the CDR3 had no stop codons and remained in frame with V and J, and every other rearrangement was called non-productive. Following IMGT convention, CDR3 was defined as the stretch from the second conserved V-encoded cysteine to the conserved J-encoded phenylalanine. Sequences without an unambiguous match to a single V gene segment were excluded from the earlier analysis of about 600 of the donors. An earlier analysis of several hundred of the donors called V segments functional above 56.7% productive rearrangements and segregating when the between-donor standard deviation exceeded 5%. A statistical classification framework was built for diagnosing cytomegalovirus status from the catalog of TCR beta chain sequences. In a later analysis, TCR nucleotide sequences were compared against IMGT/GENE-DB human TR gene sequences so that V and J genes could be assigned. The TCRdist pipeline was used in a later analysis to assign CDR3 sequences and most-parsimonious VDJ recombination scenarios. In a later analysis, each TCR beta chain was defined by its CDR3 amino acid sequence together with its V-gene family, and reads lacking a unique V-gene family were excluded. To address suspected cross-contamination and a sequencing artifact, a later analysis removed around 590 highly shared, low-generation-probability nucleotide sequences. In a later analysis, a clonal expansion index for each public chain was calculated from normalized within-repertoire ranks of inferred template counts. Generation probabilities in a later analysis came from a VDJ recombination model fitted to out-of-frame rearrangements, and those results were checked against IGoR. In a later analysis, hypergeometric tests were used to score TCR-TCR, TCR-HLA and TCR-CMV co-occurrence, with a repertoire-size bias correction applied to TCR pairs. In a later analysis, false discovery rates were estimated by permuting HLA or CMV assignments 20 times. In a later analysis, co-occurring TCRs were grouped using DBSCAN, with TCRdist sequence similarity added in when clustering inside HLA-allele-positive subsets. Repertoires with fewer than 30,000 or more than 120,000 public chains, plus five repertoires with anomalous nucleotide sharing, were excluded from co-occurrence clustering. Drawn from immuneACCESS, this table holds only the in-frame rearrangements with V and J called that TCRdb kept. Clones are partly lost; checked studies trace under half to an unresolved V gene and leave the rest unexplained. Clone size and the V and J calls come from that table; the DNA yielded D and trimming. This sample gives roughly 160,000 clones in total; about 71% of them show up just once. Roughly 3% of the sample comes from the top ten.

What the work shows at the level of the full study, not this receptor alone: Three of the identified cytomegalovirus-associated TCR beta chains were confirmed in vitro to be specific for cytomegalovirus antigens. It was suggested by the authors that the approach could potentially be generalized to other disease states and immunological phenotypes. A later genetic analysis associated a missense DCLRE1C variant with V-gene and J-gene trimming of TCR beta chains, and an independent cohort replicated the association. Compared with equally common non-associated chains, HLA-associated TCR beta chains in a later analysis were more clonally expanded and had lower generation probabilities. According to a later analysis, parvovirus B19, influenza, CMV and Epstein-Barr virus appeared linked to several top co-occurrence clusters. At a false discovery rate of 0.05, a later analysis linked some 18,000 TCR beta sequences to specific HLA alleles. Most CMV-associated TCR beta chains appeared to be HLA-restricted in a later analysis, and the HLA associations seemed to be driven largely by CMV exposure. CMV serostatus was the only immune exposure information available for the cohort. Across donors, most TCR sequences were observed very rarely, whereas some public TCRs were present in many individuals. Because some donors lacked HLA typing at each locus, the association tests relied only on the typed subset. A cluster of highly shared sequence variants was judged likely to represent a technical artifact of the sequencing pipeline. A further reported finding was that TCR beta sequences accurately predicted the HLA-A and HLA-B alleles for most subjects in the first cohort. Only TCR beta chains were sequenced in this cohort, and the absence of alpha or paired-chain data limited detectable features. Sequencing depth was assumed to be roughly uniform across donors in the presence/absence analyses, though that assumption may not hold. Cytomegalovirus status was reported to be diagnosed by the classifier with high specificity and sensitivity in both the original and validation cohorts. Compared with the approximately 670-donor mean, donors in an Asian-associated ancestry cluster had fewer N-insertions in productive TCRs, according to a later genetic analysis. When HLA alleles, especially DR and DQ, strongly co-occurred, attributing TCR associations to individual alleles was difficult. Some IMGT-functional V segments, including TRBV6-2 and TRBV6-3, could not be told apart with the 87-base-pair reads, so those segments were excluded. In an earlier analysis of more than 450 of the donors, most TCR beta V segments were observed in productive rearrangements about 87% or about 30% of the time, broadly matching IMGT annotations. According to a later analysis, TCR association rates differed among HLA loci, with DRB1 alleles showing the most associated TCRs and HLA-C alleles showing the fewest. Because counts were too low, seventeen rarely observed V segments, including chromosome 9 orphons, were excluded from the earlier analysis of 587 of the donors. The study gave a list of 150 to 200 TCR beta chains associated with cytomegalovirus. Linkage disequilibrium might explain the correlated functional status among segregating V segments, but an unknown experimental factor could not be excluded.

The chain is made from TRBV28 and TRBJ2-1, with 9 bases in between that match TRBD2. The source of this sequence is a woman aged 25 to 45 in good health and CMV-seronegative. The sample consisted of PBMCs. The CDR3 region has the sequence CASSFLSLAGGYNEQFF. The DNA sequence is given as TGTGCCAGCAGTTTCCTTAGTCTGGCGGGGGGGTACAATGAGCAGTTCTTC.